This T cell receptor beta chain comes out of a study of blood T cell repertoires in COVID-19. Patients from Seattle were sampled longitudinally, starting during active infection. The length of the CDR3 is 14 residues. V was shortened by 5 bases and J by 8 bases, with 19 bases between the two germline ends. The germline V gene has CDR1 GTSNPN and CDR2 SVGIG (reference sequence). Measured with immunoSEQ multiplex PCR; TCRdb has only the in-frame clones, and not every one. The sample has about 300,000 clones, 65% to 85% seen once. The sequenced sample consisted of peripheral blood. The receptor's source is a human donor with COVID-19, enrolled during active disease. The donor label of this sample is uncertain. The V call is TRBV30, the J call TRBJ2-1, with a weak D call TRBD1 (5 bases). CDR3 protein: CAWRQGNGVHEQFF. CDR3 DNA: TGTGCCTGGCGCCAGGGAAACGGAGTTCATGAGCAGTTCTTC.